Presented here are 6 T cell receptor beta chains from one specimen sequenced in a study of neurological immune-mediated disorders. In TCRdb, the 5' RACE reads were re-called with MiXCR into one record per CDR3 protein. This sample has 50,000 to 55,000 distinct CDR3 sequences, with about 3.8% found just once. Sequenced input: PBMCs. Every receptor here comes from a man aged 55 to 69 with multiple sclerosis.

V is TRBV3-1 and J is TRBJ2-5; D is unclear. The CDR3 has 14 amino acids. V shed 0 bases and J shed 2 bases, with 7 bases lying between them. The V gene's germline CDR1 is LGHDT and CDR2 YNNKEL (reference sequence). This CDR3 is CASSQDPSQETQYF. Here the CDR3 DNA reads TGTGCCAGCAGCCAAGATCCCAGTCAAGAGACCCAGTACTTC.

This clonotype was seen a few times. It may be a read error: a sequence one base away is much more abundant. This chain uses TRBV28 with TRBJ2-7; D gene ambiguous. Germline V CDR1 and CDR2: MDHEN, SYDVKM. CDR3 length: 14 amino acids. The V gene lost 8 bases and the J gene lost 7 bases, with 21 bases spanning the gap. The CDR3 protein is CASQELGRTEEQYF. The CDR3 region has the DNA TGTGCCAGCCAAGAATTAGGGCGAACTGAAGAGCAGTACTTC. The full variable domain, completed using reference TRBV28 and TRBJ2-7, is DVKVTQSSRYLVKRTGEKVFLECVQDMDHENMFWYRQDPGLGLRLIYFSYDVKMKEKGDIPEGYSVSREKKERFSLILESASTNQTSMYLCASQELGRTEEQYFGPGTRLTVT.

Many counts were recorded for this clonotype. The V call is TRBV5-6, the J call TRBJ1-1; no firm D call. V was cut by 1 base and J by 6 bases, with 10 bases left in between. The germline V gene has CDR1 SGHDT and CDR2 YYEEEE. The CDR3 has 13 amino acids. In nucleotides, the CDR3 is TGTGCCAGCAGCTTGTCTATTAAGGCTGAAGCTTTCTTT. Translating gives CASSLSIKAEAFF.

CDR3 DNA: TGTGCCAGCAGGTACAGGGGAGGCCTCATTGACTACACCTTC. Residues: CASRYRGGLIDYTF. The V call is TRBV6-2 or TRBV6-3, the J call TRBJ1-2; 7 bases map to TRBD1. With V trimmed by 6 bases and J by 10 bases, 14 bases remained unmatched. This CDR3 region has 14 residues. Germline values: CDR1 MNHEY, CDR2 SVGEGT.

This clonotype was observed many times. This sequence joins TRBV7-2 and TRBJ2-1; the D gene could be TRBD1 or TRBD2 (5 bases each). The germline CDR1 and CDR2 sequences are SGHTA and FQGNSA. This CDR3 is 15 amino acids long. Deletions cut 0 bases from V and 7 bases from J, with 13 bases between. In DNA form, the CDR3 reads TGTGCCAGCAGCTTAGCACGGGGCAGGAGGAATGAGCAGTTCTTC. Its translation: CASSLARGRRNEQFF.

This clonotype was found many times. V and J are TRBV5-1 and TRBJ1-1; weak D call: TRBD1 (5 bases). V was clipped by 0 bases and J by 5 bases, with 11 bases between them. Germline CDR1 is SGHRS and CDR2 is YFSETQ. This CDR3 is 14 amino acids long. This CDR3 is CASSLEGVRTEAFF. The CDR3 DNA reads TGCGCCAGCAGCTTGGAAGGGGTCCGGACTGAAGCTTTCTTT.